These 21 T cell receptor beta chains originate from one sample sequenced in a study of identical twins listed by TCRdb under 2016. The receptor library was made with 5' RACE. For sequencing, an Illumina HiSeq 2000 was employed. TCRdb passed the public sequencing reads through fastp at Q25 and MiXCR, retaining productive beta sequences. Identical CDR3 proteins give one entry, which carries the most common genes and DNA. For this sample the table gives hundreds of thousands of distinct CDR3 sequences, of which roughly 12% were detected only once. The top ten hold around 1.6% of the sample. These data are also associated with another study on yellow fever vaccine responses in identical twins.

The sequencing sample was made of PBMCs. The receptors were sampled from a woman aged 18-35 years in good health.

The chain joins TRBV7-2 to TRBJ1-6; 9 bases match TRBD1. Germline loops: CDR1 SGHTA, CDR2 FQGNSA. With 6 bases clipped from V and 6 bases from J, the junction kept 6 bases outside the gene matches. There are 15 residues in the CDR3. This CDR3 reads CASRTDRGINSPLHF. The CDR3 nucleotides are TGTGCCAGCAGAACCGACAGGGGGATTAATTCACCCCTCCACTTT.

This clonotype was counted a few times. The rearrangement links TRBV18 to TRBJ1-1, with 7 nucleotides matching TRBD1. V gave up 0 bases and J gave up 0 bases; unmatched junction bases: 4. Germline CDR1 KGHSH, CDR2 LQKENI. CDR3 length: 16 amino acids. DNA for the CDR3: TGTGCCAGCTCACCACCGGGACAGTCCTTGAACACTGAAGCTTTCTTT. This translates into CASSPPGQSLNTEAFF.

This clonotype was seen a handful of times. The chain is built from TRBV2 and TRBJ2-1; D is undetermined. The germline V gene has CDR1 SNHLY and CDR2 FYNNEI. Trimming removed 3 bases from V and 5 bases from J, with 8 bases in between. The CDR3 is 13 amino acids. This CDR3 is CASSDFIDNEQFF. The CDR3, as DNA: TGTGCCAGCAGTGATTTTATCGACAATGAGCAGTTCTTC. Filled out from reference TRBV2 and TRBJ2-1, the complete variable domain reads EPEVTQTPSHQVTQMGQEVILRCVPISNHLYFYWYRQILGQKVEFLVSFYNNEISEKSEIFDDQFSVERPDGSNFTLKIRSTKLEDSAMYFCASSDFIDNEQFFGPGTRLTVL.

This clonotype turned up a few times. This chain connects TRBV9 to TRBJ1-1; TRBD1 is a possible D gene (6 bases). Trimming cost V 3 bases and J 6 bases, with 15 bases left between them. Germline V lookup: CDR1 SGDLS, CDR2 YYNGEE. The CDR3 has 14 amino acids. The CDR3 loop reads CASSAQGRGAEAFF. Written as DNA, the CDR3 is TGTGCCAGCAGCGCACAGGGTCGTGGGGCTGAAGCTTTCTTT.

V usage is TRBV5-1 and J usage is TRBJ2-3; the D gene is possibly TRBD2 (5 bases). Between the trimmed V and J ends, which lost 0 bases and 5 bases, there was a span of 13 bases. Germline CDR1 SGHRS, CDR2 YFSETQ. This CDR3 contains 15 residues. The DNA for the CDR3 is TGCGCCAGCAGCTTGGGGGAGACTGCCCTAGATACGCAGTATTTT. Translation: CASSLGETALDTQYF.

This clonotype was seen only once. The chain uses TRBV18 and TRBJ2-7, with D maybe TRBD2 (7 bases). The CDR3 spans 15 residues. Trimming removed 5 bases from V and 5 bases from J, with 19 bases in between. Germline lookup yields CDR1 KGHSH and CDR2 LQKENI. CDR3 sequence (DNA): TGTGCCAGCTCAGGGGGGGGCGATTTCGGCGACGAGCAGTACTTC. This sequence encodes CASSGGGDFGDEQYF. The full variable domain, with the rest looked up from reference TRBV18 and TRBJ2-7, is NAGVMQNPRHLVRRRGQEARLRCSPMKGHSHVYWYRQLPEEGLKFMVYLQKENIIDESGMPKERFSAEFPKEGPSILRIQQVVRGDSAAYFCASSGGGDFGDEQYFGPGTRLTVT.

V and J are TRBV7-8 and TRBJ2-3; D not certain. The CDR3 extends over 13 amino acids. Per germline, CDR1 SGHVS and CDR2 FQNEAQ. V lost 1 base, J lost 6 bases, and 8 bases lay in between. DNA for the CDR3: TGTGCCAGCAGCTTAGTTAGGGTGGATACGCAGTATTTT. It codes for CASSLVRVDTQYF.

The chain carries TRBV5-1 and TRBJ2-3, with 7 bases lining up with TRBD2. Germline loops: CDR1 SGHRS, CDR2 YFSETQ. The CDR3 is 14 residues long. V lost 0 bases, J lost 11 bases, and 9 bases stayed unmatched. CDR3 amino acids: CASSLAIFAGEQYF. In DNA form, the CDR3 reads TGCGCCAGCAGCTTGGCCATCTTTGCGGGAGAGCAGTATTTT.

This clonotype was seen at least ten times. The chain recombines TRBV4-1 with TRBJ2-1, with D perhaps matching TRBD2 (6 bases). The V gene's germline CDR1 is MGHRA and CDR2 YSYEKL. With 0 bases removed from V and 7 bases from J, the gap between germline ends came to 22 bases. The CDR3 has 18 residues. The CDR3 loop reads CASSQEGGSGVYLNEQFF. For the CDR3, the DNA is TGCGCCAGCAGCCAAGAAGGAGGCTCGGGGGTCTACCTAAATGAGCAGTTCTTC.

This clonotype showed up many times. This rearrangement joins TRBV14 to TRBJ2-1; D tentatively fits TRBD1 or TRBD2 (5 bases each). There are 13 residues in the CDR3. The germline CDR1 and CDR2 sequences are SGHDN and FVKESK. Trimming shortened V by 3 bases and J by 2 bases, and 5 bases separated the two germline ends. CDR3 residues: CASSQGAYNEQFF. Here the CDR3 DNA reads TGTGCCAGCAGCCAGGGGGCCTACAATGAGCAGTTCTTC.

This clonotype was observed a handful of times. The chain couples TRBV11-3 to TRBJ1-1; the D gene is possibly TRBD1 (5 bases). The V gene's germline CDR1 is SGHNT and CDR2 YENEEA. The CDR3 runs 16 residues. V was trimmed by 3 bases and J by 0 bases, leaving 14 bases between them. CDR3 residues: CASSFASEGVNTEAFF. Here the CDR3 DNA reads TGTGCCAGCAGCTTCGCCAGTGAAGGGGTGAACACTGAAGCTTTCTTT. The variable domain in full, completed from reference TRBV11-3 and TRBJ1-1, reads EAGVVQSPRYKIIEKKQPVAFWCNPISGHNTLYWYLQNLGQGPELLIRYENEEAVDDSQLPKDRFSAERLKGVDSTLKIQPAELGDSAVYLCASSFASEGVNTEAFFGQGTRLTVV.

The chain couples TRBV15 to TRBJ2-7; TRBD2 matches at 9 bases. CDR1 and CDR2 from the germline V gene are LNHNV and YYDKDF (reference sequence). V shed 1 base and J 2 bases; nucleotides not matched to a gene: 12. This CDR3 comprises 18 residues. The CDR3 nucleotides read TGTGCCACCAGCAGAGCGATAGGAACTAGCGGGTCTGCCTACGAGCAGTACGTC. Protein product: CATSRAIGTSGSAYEQYV.

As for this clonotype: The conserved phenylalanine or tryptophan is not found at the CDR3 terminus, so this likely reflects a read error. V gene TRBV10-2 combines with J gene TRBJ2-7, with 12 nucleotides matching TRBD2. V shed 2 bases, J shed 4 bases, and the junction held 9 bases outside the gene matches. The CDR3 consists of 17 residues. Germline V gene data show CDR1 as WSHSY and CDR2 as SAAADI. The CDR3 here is CASSETSGRPGGYEQYY. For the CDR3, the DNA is TGCGCCAGCAGTGAGACTAGCGGGAGGCCCGGAGGGTACGAGCAGTACTAC.

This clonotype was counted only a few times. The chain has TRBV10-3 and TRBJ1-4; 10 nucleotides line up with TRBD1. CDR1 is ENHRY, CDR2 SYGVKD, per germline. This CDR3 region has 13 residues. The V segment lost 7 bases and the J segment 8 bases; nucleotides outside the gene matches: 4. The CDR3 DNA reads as TGTGCCATCACCCGGGACAGGGGAGAAAAACTGTTTTTT. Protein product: CAITRDRGEKLFF.

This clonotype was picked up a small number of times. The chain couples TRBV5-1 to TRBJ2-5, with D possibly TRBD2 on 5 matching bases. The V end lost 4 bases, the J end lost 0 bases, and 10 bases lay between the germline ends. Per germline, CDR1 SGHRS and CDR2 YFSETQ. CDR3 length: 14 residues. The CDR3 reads CASSRRGDQETQYF. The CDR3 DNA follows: TGCGCCAGCAGCCGCCGGGGAGACCAAGAGACCCAGTACTTC.

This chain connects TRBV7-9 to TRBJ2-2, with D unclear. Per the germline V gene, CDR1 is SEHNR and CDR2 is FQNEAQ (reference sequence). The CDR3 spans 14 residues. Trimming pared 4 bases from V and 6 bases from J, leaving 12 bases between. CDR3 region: CASSSDVGPGELFF. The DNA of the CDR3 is TGTGCCAGCAGCTCGGACGTCGGTCCCGGGGAGCTGTTTTTT.

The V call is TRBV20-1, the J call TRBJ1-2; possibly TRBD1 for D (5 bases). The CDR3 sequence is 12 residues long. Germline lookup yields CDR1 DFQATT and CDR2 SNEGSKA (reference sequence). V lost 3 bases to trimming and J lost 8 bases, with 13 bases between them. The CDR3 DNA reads TGCAGTGCTAGCAGGGTGGTACAAGGCTACACCTTC. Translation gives CSASRVVQGYTF.

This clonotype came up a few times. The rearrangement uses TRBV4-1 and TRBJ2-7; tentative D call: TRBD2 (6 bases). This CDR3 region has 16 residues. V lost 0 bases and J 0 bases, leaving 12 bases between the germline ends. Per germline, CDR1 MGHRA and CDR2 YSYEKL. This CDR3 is CASSQDSAGSSYEQYF. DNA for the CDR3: TGCGCCAGCAGCCAAGATTCAGCGGGCAGCTCCTACGAGCAGTACTTC.

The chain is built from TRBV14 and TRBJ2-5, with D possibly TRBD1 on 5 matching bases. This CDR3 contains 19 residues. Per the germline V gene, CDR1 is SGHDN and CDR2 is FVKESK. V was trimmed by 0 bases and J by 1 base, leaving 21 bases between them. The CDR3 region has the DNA TGTGCCAGCAGCCAAGATCTAGGTGGCACCTGGACAATCCAAGAGACCCAGTACTTC. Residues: CASSQDLGGTWTIQETQYF.

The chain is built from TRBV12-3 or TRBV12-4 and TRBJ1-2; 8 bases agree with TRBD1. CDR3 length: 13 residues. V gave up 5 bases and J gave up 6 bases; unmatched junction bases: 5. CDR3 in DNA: TGTGCCAGCAGTCCGGGACAGGTCCATGGCTACACCTTC. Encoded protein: CASSPGQVHGYTF.

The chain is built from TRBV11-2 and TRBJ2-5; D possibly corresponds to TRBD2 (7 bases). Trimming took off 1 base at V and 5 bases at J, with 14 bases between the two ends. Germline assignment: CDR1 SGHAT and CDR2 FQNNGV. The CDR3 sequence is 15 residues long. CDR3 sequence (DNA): TGTGCCAGCAGCTTAGTCTCGGGGGGCTGGGAGACCCAGTACTTC. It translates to CASSLVSGGWETQYF.